Reported below is one T cell receptor (beta chain). The sample comes from a study of blood T cell repertoires in COVID-19. TCRdb's copy holds only in-frame clones and misses some; the assay was immunoSEQ multiplex PCR. Here the sample spans 120,000 to 150,000 clones, more than 80% being singletons. V dropped 8 bases and J dropped 8; count of bases not matched to a gene: 7. The CDR3 loop spans 13 amino acids. Germline V CDR1 and CDR2: MNHEY, SMNVEV (reference sequence). The chain couples TRBV27 to TRBJ2-4; the match to TRBD1 covers 9 bases. The sequencing input was peripheral blood. The sequence was obtained from a woman in her sixties or seventies with active COVID-19. The CDR3 loop is CASGRQGEDIQYF. In DNA, the CDR3 is TGTGCCAGCGGAAGACAGGGGGAGGACATTCAGTACTTC.